Listed here is a single T cell receptor (beta chain). The data are from a study of blood T cell repertoires in COVID-19. Across the whole study: The United States, Italy and Spain provided the acute and convalescent COVID-19 samples. T cells, B-cell-depleted T cells, or PBMCs supplied cDNA or gDNA.

The V gene's germline CDR1 is SGHNT and CDR2 YYREEE (reference sequence). The CDR3 totals 15 residues. V dropped 3 bases and J dropped 2; count of bases not matched to a gene: 4. Per the authors' pipeline: The authors estimated nucleated cell counts from reference gene primer amplification. Only in-frame clones appear in the TCRdb table, and some are missing; sequencing was by immunoSEQ multiplex PCR. V and J calls and clone size are copied from that table; D and trimming were computed from the DNA. This repertoire shows about 200,000 clones, around 75% found once; its top ten account for 5.1%. The chain combines TRBV5-4 with TRBJ2-7, with 11 bases fitting TRBD1. The source of this sequence is a human donor in a cohort sampled during active COVID-19. What was sequenced was peripheral blood. This chain's CDR3 is CASSSRTGGAYEQYF. In nucleotides, the CDR3 is TGTGCCAGCAGCTCCCGGACAGGGGGCGCCTACGAGCAGTACTTC. The whole variable domain, filled in from reference TRBV5-4 and TRBJ2-7, reads ETGVTQSPTHLIKTRGQQVTLRCSSQSGHNTVSWYQQALGQGPQFIFQYYREEENGRGNFPPRFSGLQFPNYSSELNVNALELDDSALYLCASSSRTGGAYEQYFGPGTRLTVT.